Many counts were recorded for the clone carrying this TCR beta chain. This library used roughly 430 ng RNA and molecular barcoded adaptors spanning alpha/delta and beta/gamma chains. Each CDR3 protein is one row after TCRdb ran MiXCR on the reads. The data show around 140,000 distinct CDR3 sequences, approximately 13% seen once. This entry belongs to a study of read filtering for tumor transcriptome and immune sequencing. Study-level information: The cohort had some 16 men and 14 women aged roughly 40 to 80, mean about 67 years.

Input material: a population of CD138-negative cells sorted from bone marrow. The TCR was taken from a donor aged 40 or over with multiple myeloma.

The CDR3 DNA reads as TGTGCCAGCAGCTTCGGGCAGGGTCGAGATCAGCCCCAGCATTTT. Residues: CASSFGQGRDQPQHF. The V call is TRBV7-9, the J call TRBJ1-5; possible D gene TRBD1, 5 bases. This CDR3 spans 15 amino acids. Germline values: CDR1 SEHNR, CDR2 FQNEAQ (reference sequence). V was pared by 3 bases and J by 5 bases, with 14 bases between.